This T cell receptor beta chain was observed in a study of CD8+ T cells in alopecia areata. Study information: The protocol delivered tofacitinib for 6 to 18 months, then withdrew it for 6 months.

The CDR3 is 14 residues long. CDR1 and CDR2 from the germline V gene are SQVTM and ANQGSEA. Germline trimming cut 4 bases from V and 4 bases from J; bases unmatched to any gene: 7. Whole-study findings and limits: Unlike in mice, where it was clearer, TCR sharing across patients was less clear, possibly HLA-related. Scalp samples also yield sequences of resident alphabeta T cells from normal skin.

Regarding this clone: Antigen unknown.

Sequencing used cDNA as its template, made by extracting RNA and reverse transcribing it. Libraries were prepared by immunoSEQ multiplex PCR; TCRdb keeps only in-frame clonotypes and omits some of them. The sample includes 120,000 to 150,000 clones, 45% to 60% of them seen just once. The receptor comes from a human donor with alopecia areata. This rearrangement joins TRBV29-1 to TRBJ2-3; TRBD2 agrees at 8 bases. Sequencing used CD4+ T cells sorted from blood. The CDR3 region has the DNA TGCAGCGTTGCGAGCGGGAGAGTCGCAGATACGCAGTATTTT. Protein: CSVASGRVADTQYF.